The rows below give T cell receptor delta chains drawn from one sample of a study of gammadelta T cells in human blood. TCRdb fed the RT-PCR reads to CATT. This repertoire shows fewer than 1,000 delta-chain clones, approximately 18% found once; its top ten account for 14%. The sample was Vgamma9Vdelta2 gamma-delta T cells from fetal blood. All receptors come from a human fetus. Each CDR3 is given with its conserved first and last residue. A D gene is named only where the DNA matches it firmly. The listing skips clone size in some rows; elsewhere it reads once, few, many or a size class.

j_call clone_size d_call v_call cdr3_aa cdr3_nt
TRDJ3 medium-sized TRDD3 TRDV2 CACDTVLGDTPLSWDTRQMFF TGTGCCTGTGACACCGTACTGGGGGATACGCCCCTCTCCTGGGACACCCGACAGATGTTTTTC
TRDJ3 medium-sized TRDD3 TRDV2 CACDTLGDSWDTRQMFF TGTGCCTGTGACACCCTGGGGGACTCCTGGGACACCCGACAGATGTTTTTC
TRDJ3 NA TRDD3 TRDV2 CACDAPWGIRGSWDTRQMFF TGTGCCTGTGACGCCCCATGGGGGATACGCGGATCCTGGGACACCCGACAGATGTTTTTC
TRDJ3 large NA TRDV2 CACDTWGSWDTRQMFF TGTGCCTGTGACACCTGGGGCTCCTGGGACACCCGACAGATGTTTTTC
TRDJ3 large TRDD3 TRDV2 CACDKLGDTRGDTRQMFF TGTGCCTGTGACAAACTGGGGGATACGCGCGGGGACACCCGACAGATGTTTTTC
TRDJ3 medium-sized TRDD3 TRDV2 CACDTVLGDLSWDTRQMFF TGTGCCTGTGACACAGTACTGGGGGATCTCTCCTGGGACACCCGACAGATGTTTTTC
TRDJ3 large TRDD3 TRDV2 CACDDWGAAWDTRQMFF TGTGCCTGTGACGACTGGGGGGCCGCCTGGGACACCCGACAGATGTTTTTC
TRDJ1 medium-sized NA TRDV2 CAWGYTDKLIF TGTGCCTGGGGGTACACCGATAAACTCATCTTT
TRDJ3 large NA TRDV2 CACDTVLSSSWDTRQMFF TGTGCCTGTGACACAGTACTCTCTAGCTCCTGGGACACCCGACAGATGTTTTTC
TRDJ1 medium-sized TRDD3 TRDV2 CACDTVLGDDKLIF TGTGCCTGTGACACCGTACTGGGGGACGATAAACTCATCTTT
TRDJ3 large TRDD3 TRDV2 CACDTVGDTSWDTRQMFF TGTGCCTGTGACACCGTGGGGGATACCTCCTGGGACACCCGACAGATGTTTTTC
TRDJ2 medium-sized TRDD3 TRDV2 CACDYWGRGRAQLFF TGTGCCTGTGACTACTGGGGACGAGGCAGGGCACAACTCTTCTTT
TRDJ3 large NA TRDV2 CACDTLSNSWDTRQMFF TGTGCCTGTGACACCCTATCAAACTCCTGGGACACCCGACAGATGTTTTTC
TRDJ1 few TRDD3 TRDV2 CACDTDWGIWGVLIF TGTGCCTGTGACACCGACTGGGGGATATGGGGAGTACTCATCTTT
TRDJ3 large TRDD3 TRDV2 CACDEAGGLSWDTRQMFF TGTGCCTGTGACGAGGCTGGGGGTCTCTCCTGGGACACCCGACAGATGTTTTTC
TRDJ3 large NA TRDV2 CACDTAGRSSSWDTRQMFF TGTGCCTGTGACACCGCTGGGCGTTCGAGCTCCTGGGACACCCGACAGATGTTTTTC
TRDJ3 large TRDD3 TRDV2 CACDAGGILSSWDTRQMFF TGTGCCTGTGACGCCGGAGGGATACTTAGCTCCTGGGACACCCGACAGATGTTTTTC
TRDJ2 large NA TRDV2 CACDGLGLTAQLFF TGTGCCTGTGACGGATTGGGATTGACAGCACAACTCTTCTTT
TRDJ3 large TRDD3 TRDV2 CACDTWGSSSWDTRQMFF TGTGCCTGTGACACCTGGGGGAGCTCCTCCTGGGACACCCGACAGATGTTTTTC
TRDJ3 medium-sized TRDD3 TRDV2 CACDVVLGDTRWDTRQMFF TGTGCCTGTGACGTCGTACTGGGGGATACGCGCTGGGACACCCGACAGATGTTTTTC
TRDJ2 large TRDD3 TRDV2 CACDTVGDTGTAQLFF TGTGCCTGTGACACCGTGGGGGATACAGGGACAGCACAACTCTTCTTT
TRDJ2 few TRDD3 TRDV2 CACDTVLGDESRAQLFF TGTGCCTGTGACACGGTACTGGGGGATGAGAGTCGGGCACAACTCTTCTTT
TRDJ3 large TRDD3 TRDV2 CACDTVLGKSSWDTRQMFF TGTGCCTGTGACACAGTACTGGGGAAGAGCTCCTGGGACACCCGACAGATGTTTTTC
TRDJ1 large TRDD3 TRDV2 CACDPVGDKRELIF TGTGCCTGTGACCCGGTGGGGGATAAACGGGAACTCATCTTT
TRDJ1 medium-sized TRDD3 TRDV2 CACDTWGIPDKLIF TGTGCCTGTGACACCTGGGGGATACCCGATAAACTCATCTTT